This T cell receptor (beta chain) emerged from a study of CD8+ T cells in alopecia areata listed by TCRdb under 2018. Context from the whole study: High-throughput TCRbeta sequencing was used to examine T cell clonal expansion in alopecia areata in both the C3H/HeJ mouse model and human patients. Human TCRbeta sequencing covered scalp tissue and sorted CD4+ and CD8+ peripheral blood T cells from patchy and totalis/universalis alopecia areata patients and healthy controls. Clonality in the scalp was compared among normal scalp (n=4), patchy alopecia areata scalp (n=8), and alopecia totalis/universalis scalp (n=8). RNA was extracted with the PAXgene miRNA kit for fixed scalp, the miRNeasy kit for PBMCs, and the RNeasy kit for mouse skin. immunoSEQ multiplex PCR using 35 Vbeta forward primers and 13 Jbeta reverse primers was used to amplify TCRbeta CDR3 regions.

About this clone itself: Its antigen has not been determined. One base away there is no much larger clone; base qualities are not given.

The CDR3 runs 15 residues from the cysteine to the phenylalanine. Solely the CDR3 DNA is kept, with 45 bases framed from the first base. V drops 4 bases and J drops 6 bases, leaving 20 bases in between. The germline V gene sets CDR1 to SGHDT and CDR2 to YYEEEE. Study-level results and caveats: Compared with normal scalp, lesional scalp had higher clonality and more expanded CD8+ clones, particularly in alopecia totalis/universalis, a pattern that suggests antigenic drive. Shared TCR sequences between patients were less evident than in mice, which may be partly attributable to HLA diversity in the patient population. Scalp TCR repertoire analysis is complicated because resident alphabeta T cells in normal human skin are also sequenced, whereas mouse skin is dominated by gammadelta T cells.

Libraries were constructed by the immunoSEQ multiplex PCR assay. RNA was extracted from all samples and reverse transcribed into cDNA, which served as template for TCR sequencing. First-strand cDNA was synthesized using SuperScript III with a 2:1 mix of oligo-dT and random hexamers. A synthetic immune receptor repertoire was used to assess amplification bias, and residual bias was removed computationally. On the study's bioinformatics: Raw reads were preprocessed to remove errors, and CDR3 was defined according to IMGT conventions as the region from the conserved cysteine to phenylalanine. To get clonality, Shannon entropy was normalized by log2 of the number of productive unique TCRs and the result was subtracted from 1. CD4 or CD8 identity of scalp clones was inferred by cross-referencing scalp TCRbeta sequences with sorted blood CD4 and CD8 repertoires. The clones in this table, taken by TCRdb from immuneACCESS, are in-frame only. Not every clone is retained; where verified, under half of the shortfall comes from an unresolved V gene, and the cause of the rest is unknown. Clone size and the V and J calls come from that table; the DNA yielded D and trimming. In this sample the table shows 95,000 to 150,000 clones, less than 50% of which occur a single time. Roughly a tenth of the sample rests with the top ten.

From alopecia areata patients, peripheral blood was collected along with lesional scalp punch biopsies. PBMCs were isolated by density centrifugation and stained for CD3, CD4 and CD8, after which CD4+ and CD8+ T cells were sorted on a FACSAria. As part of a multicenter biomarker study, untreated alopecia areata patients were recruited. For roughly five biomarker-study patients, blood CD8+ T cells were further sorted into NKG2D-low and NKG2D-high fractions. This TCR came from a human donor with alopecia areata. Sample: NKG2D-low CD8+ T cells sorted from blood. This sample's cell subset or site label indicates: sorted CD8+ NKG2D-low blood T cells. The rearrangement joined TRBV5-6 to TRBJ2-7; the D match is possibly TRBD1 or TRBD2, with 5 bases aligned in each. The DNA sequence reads TGTGCCAGCAGCCTGGGGGTGTTGGCGGTGGGCGAGCAGTACTTC. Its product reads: CASSLGVLAVGEQYF.